This is a list of T cell receptor beta chains from one sample in a study of T-cell memory formation after mild COVID-19. In TCRdb, the 5' RACE reads were re-called with MiXCR into one record per CDR3 protein. The table includes under 700,000 distinct CDR3 sequences, just over 20% detected once. Sequencing input: PBMCs or a T cell subset sorted from them (not recorded which). The receptors stem from an adult woman who had mild COVID-19 (a few samples of this study predate the infection). Cell type and time point are not known. Each CDR3 is given with its conserved first and last residue. D genes are given only for firm matches. Size is stated for part of the rows, as once, few or many counts, or as a class when the clone is expanded.

>TRBV5-1|many|TRBD1|TRBJ2-7
CASSLTPGQGHYEQYF
TGCGCCAGCAGCCTAACACCGGGACAGGGACACTACGAGCAGTACTTC
>TRBV27|few|NA|TRBJ1-6
CASRSLGYNSPLHF
TGTGCCAGCAGGTCGCTAGGGTATAATTCACCCCTCCACTTT
>TRBV7-8|few|NA|TRBJ1-1
CASSLGPGRGTEAFF
TGTGCCAGCAGCTTAGGTCCAGGGCGTGGAACTGAAGCTTTCTTT
>TRBV3-1|NA|TRBD1|TRBJ2-2
CASRLQTGGASGELFF
TGTGCCAGCAGGTTACAGACAGGGGGCGCGTCCGGGGAGCTGTTTTTT
>TRBV29-1|NA|TRBD2|TRBJ2-2
CSVVLAAGELFF
TGCAGCGTTGTTCTAGCGGCCGGGGAGCTGTTTTTT
>TRBV11-2|few|NA|TRBJ2-1
CASSGGGSFVNEQFF
TGTGCCAGCAGCGGGGGCGGGAGCTTTGTGAATGAGCAGTTCTTC
>TRBV5-6|NA|NA|TRBJ1-2
CASSFPTSNYGYTF
TGTGCCAGCAGCTTCCCCACCAGCAACTATGGCTACACCTTC
>TRBV29-1|few|NA|TRBJ2-4
CSVKDRNIQYF
TGCAGCGTAAAGGATAGAAACATTCAGTACTTC
>TRBV27|many|TRBD1|TRBJ1-2
CASSVGGIGYTF
TGTGCCAGCAGTGTAGGGGGCATTGGCTACACCTTC
>TRBV29-1|few|NA|TRBJ2-1
CSVDLRGINEQFF
TGCAGCGTTGACTTAAGAGGTATCAATGAGCAGTTCTTC
>TRBV27|few|NA|TRBJ1-5
CASRHGSNQPQHF
TGTGCCAGCAGACACGGCAGCAATCAGCCCCAGCATTTT
>TRBV6-2/TRBV6-3|NA|TRBD1|TRBJ1-5
CASRLDRVSQPQHF
TGTGCCAGCAGACTGGACAGGGTCAGTCAGCCCCAGCATTTT
>TRBV29-1|few|NA|TRBJ2-7
CSVGFGQPVYEQYF
TGCAGCGTTGGTTTTGGGCAGCCTGTCTACGAGCAGTACTTC
>TRBV25-1|NA|NA|TRBJ1-2
CASSGKRTNYGYTF
TGTGCCAGCAGTGGAAAGCGTACTAACTATGGCTACACCTTC
>TRBV12-3/TRBV12-4|few|NA|TRBJ2-3
CASTPYGVGTDTQYF
TGTGCCAGCACCCCCTACGGCGTCGGCACAGATACGCAGTATTTT
>TRBV24-1|NA|NA|TRBJ1-2
CATSASRQGQEGYTF
TGTGCCACCAGTGCCTCGAGGCAGGGGCAGGAAGGCTACACCTTC
>TRBV19|few|TRBD1|TRBJ2-1
CASSRPGQVRDEQFF
TGTGCCAGTAGTAGACCGGGACAGGTGAGGGATGAGCAGTTCTTC
>TRBV19|NA|NA|TRBJ2-7
CASSTRTGVARTDEQYF
TGTGCCAGTAGTACGCGAACGGGGGTAGCGAGGACGGACGAGCAGTACTTC
>TRBV6-2/TRBV6-3|few|NA|TRBJ1-2
CASTSAGRGGGYTF
TGTGCCAGCACCTCCGCCGGCAGGGGAGGTGGCTACACCTTC
>TRBV13|NA|NA|TRBJ1-1
CASSLRGYNTEAFF
TGTGCCAGCAGCTTACGAGGTTACAACACTGAAGCTTTCTTT
>TRBV4-3|few|TRBD1|TRBJ2-3
CASSPDRGQTDTQYF
TGCGCCAGCAGCCCCGACAGGGGGCAGACAGATACGCAGTATTTT
>TRBV20-1|few|TRBD1|TRBJ1-6
CSATRDRDNSPLHF
TGCAGTGCTACCCGGGACAGGGATAATTCACCCCTCCACTTT
>TRBV29-1|NA|NA|TRBJ1-4
CSVAGSGGLAEKLFF
TGCAGCGTTGCTGGATCGGGGGGCTTAGCTGAAAAACTGTTTTTT
>TRBV29-1|few|NA|TRBJ1-1
CSVNVGALNTEAFF
TGCAGCGTAAACGTAGGTGCCTTGAACACTGAAGCTTTCTTT
>TRBV29-1|NA|NA|TRBJ2-3
CSGGEVATQYF
TGCAGCGGGGGCGAAGTGGCTACGCAGTATTTT
>TRBV20-1|few|NA|TRBJ2-7
CSARDGGSSYEQYF
TGCAGTGCTAGAGATGGGGGTAGCTCCTACGAGCAGTACTTC
>TRBV20-1|few|NA|TRBJ2-1
CSASEGGAGSDEQFF
TGCAGTGCTAGTGAAGGGGGGGCAGGGTCGGATGAGCAGTTCTTC
>TRBV7-9|few|TRBD1|TRBJ2-7
CASSSGQGGEQYF
TGTGCCAGCAGCTCCGGACAGGGCGGCGAGCAGTACTTC
>TRBV24-1|few|NA|TRBJ1-2
CATSETGANYGYTF
TGTGCCACCAGTGAGACCGGGGCTAACTATGGCTACACCTTC
>TRBV7-8|few|NA|TRBJ2-1
CASSLLNRFGRQPNEQFF
TGTGCCAGCAGCTTATTGAATAGGTTTGGTCGGCAGCCAAATGAGCAGTTCTTC
>TRBV27|many|NA|TRBJ1-1
CASSLFAGLNTEAFF
TGTGCCAGCAGTTTATTTGCAGGGCTGAACACTGAAGCTTTCTTT
>TRBV18|few|TRBD1|TRBJ1-2
CASSPPEGANGYTF
TGTGCCAGCTCACCACCGGAGGGGGCAAATGGCTACACCTTC
>TRBV29-1|NA|NA|TRBJ2-5
CSVDLGVKETQYF
TGCAGCGTTGATTTGGGGGTTAAAGAGACCCAGTACTTC
>TRBV6-4|NA|NA|TRBJ1-1
CASRDLPSTWGSSEAFF
TGTGCCAGCAGAGACCTTCCATCCACCTGGGGGTCGTCTGAAGCTTTCTTT
>TRBV24-1|few|NA|TRBJ1-5
CATSDFDNQPQHF
TGTGCCACCAGTGATTTTGATAATCAGCCCCAGCATTTT
>TRBV5-5|NA|TRBD1|TRBJ2-2
CASSLVTGDLVTGELFF
TGTGCCAGCAGCTTAGTCACAGGGGATCTGGTCACCGGGGAGCTGTTTTTT
>TRBV12-3/TRBV12-4|NA|TRBD1|TRBJ1-2
CASKTGTGSNYGYTF
TGTGCCAGCAAAACCGGGACAGGGAGTAACTATGGCTACACCTTC
>TRBV5-1|NA|NA|TRBJ2-1
CASSLPLGGQGHEQFF
TGCGCCAGCAGCTTGCCGCTCGGGGGGCAGGGGCATGAGCAGTTCTTC
>TRBV7-2|few|TRBD1|TRBJ1-5
CASSSRTGPNQPQHF
TGTGCCAGCAGCTCGCGGACAGGGCCCAATCAGCCCCAGCATTTT
>TRBV20-1|few|NA|TRBJ2-4
CSASGKSKNIQYF
TGCAGTGCTAGCGGGAAATCCAAAAACATTCAGTACTTC
>TRBV9|NA|NA|TRBJ2-1
CASSVEGDSHYNEQFF
TGTGCCAGCAGCGTAGAGGGAGACAGCCACTACAATGAGCAGTTCTTC
>TRBV7-9|NA|NA|TRBJ2-1
CASSLGVQSSYNEQFF
TGTGCCAGCAGCTTAGGCGTCCAGAGCTCCTACAATGAGCAGTTCTTC
>TRBV29-1|few|NA|TRBJ1-2
CSVEGSGRDGYGYTF
TGCAGCGTCGAAGGGTCTGGCAGGGATGGCTATGGCTACACCTTC
>TRBV5-6|NA|NA|TRBJ2-5
CASSWRGLRGETQYF
TGTGCCAGCAGCTGGAGAGGGCTTCGAGGAGAGACCCAGTACTTC